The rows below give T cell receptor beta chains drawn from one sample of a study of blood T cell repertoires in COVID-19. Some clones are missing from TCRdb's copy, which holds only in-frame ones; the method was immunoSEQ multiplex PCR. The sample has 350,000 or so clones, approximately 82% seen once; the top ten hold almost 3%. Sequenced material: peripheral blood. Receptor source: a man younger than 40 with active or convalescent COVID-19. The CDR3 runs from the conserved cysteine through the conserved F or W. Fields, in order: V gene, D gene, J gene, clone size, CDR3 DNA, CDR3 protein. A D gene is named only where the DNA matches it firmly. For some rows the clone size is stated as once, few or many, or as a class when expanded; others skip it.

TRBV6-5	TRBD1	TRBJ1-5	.	TGTGCCAGCGCAACAGGGGATCAGCCCCAGCATTTT	CASATGDQPQHF
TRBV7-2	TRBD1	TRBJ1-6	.	TGTGCCAGCAGCCCTTCTAGGACAGGGGGTAATTCACCCCTCCACTTT	CASSPSRTGGNSPLHF
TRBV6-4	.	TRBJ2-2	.	TGTGCCAGCAGTGGAGGAGGCGGGGAGCTGTTTTTT	CASSGGGGELFF
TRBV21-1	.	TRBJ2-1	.	TGTGCCAGCAGCAAAGCGCGCGCTAGCGGGAGACCCAATGAGCAGTTCTTC	CASSKARASGRPNEQFF
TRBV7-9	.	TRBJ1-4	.	TGTGCCAGCAGCTTAAACCCCAGGGAACGGGAAAAACTGTTTTTT	CASSLNPREREKLFF
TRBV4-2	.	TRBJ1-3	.	TGTGCCAGCAGCCAAGTCCTTACAGGGTCTGGAAACACCATATATTTT	CASSQVLTGSGNTIYF
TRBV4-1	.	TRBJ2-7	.	TGCGCCAGCAGCCAAGAACACCTCTCCTACGAGCAGTACTTC	CASSQEHLSYEQYF
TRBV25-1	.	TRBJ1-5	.	TGTGCCATCCCCCGCGGGGCGGAAGATCAGCCCCAGCATTTT	CAIPRGAEDQPQHF
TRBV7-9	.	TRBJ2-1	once	TGTGCCAGCAGCTTAGTAGGGCGGGCCCCCTACAATGAGCAGTTCTTC	CASSLVGRAPYNEQFF
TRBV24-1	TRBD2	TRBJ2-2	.	TGTGCCGGCACTAGCGGGACGGGAACCGGGGAGCTGTTTTTT	CAGTSGTGTGELFF
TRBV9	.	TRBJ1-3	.	TGTGCCAGCAGCCCGCAGGGTTCTGGAAACACCATATATTTT	CASSPQGSGNTIYF
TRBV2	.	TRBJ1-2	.	TGTGCCAGCAGTGAAGATTTGGGAGGCTATGGCTACACCTTC	CASSEDLGGYGYTF
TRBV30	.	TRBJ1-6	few	TGTGCCTGGAGCGCCGGGACAAACAATTCACCCCTCCACTTT	CAWSAGTNNSPLHF
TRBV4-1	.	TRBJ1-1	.	TGCGCCAGCAGCCAAGTATTCTGGGAGGGGAACACTGAAGCTTTCTTT	CASSQVFWEGNTEAFF
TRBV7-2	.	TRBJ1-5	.	TGTGCCAGCAGCTATTACTCGGCGGGGAATCAGCCCCAGCATTTT	CASSYYSAGNQPQHF
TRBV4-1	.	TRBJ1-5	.	TGCGCCAGCAGCCCCGTTGGAGGGTCCAATCAGCCCCAGCATTTT	CASSPVGGSNQPQHF
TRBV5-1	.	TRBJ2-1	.	TGCGCCAGCAGCGGGGGGATCGAAAGGAATGAGCAGTTCTTC	CASSGGIERNEQFF
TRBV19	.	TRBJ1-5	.	TGTGCCAGTAGTATTCCAGGGGCAGACAATCAGCCCCAGCATTTT	CASSIPGADNQPQHF
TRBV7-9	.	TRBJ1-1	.	TGTGCCAGCAGCTTATCCGAGGGCCGTGACACTGAAGCTTTCTTT	CASSLSEGRDTEAFF
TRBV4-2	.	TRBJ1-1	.	TGTGCCAGCAGCCAAGCGGGAGGCGGGAGTGCTTTCTTT	CASSQAGGGSAFF